A single sample is the source of the 5 T cell receptor beta chains below, sequenced in a study of shared clonotypes between healthy human individuals (dated by TCRdb to 2020 to 2022). The library was generated by the immunoSEQ multiplex PCR assay. TCRdb holds this immuneACCESS table with in-frame rearrangements only. Some clones are missing; in checked studies, unresolved V genes explain under half, and the rest has no known cause. For this sample there are roughly 810,000 clones; around 96% appear just once. The ten largest clonotypes hold 0.2% to 0.25% of the sample. CD8 naive samples consisted of CD45RO-negative cells that were positively selected for CCR7, yielding a CD45RA+CCR7+ population without TemRA cells. The specimen was naive CD8+ T cells sorted from blood. Read against the paper, the sample's cell subset or site label means: CD45RA+CCR7+. These receptors came from a man between 25 and 39 years old in good health.

The rearrangement links TRBV5-6 to TRBJ2-1, with D perhaps matching TRBD2 (6 bases). The CDR3 covers 15 residues. Germline CDR1 is SGHDT and CDR2 is YYEEEE. Trimming took 3 bases from V and 13 from J, leaving 23 bases between them. The CDR3 DNA is TGTGCCAGCAGCTCCAACCGGGAGCATCAGATTGGACAGTTCTTC. Translated: CASSSNREHQIGQFF.

The chain's CDR3 is CASSLGSGVGYEQYF. The CDR3 region has the DNA TGTGCCAGCAGCTTGGGGTCAGGGGTCGGCTACGAGCAGTACTTC. The rearrangement links TRBV5-5 to TRBJ2-7; D possibly corresponds to TRBD1 (6 bases). The CDR3 has 15 amino acids. The V and J ends lost 0 bases and 3 bases respectively, with 13 bases between them. CDR1 SGHKS and CDR2 YYEKEE come from the germline V gene (reference sequence).

In DNA form, the CDR3 reads TGTGCCAGCAGCGCAGAGGGATTGGTGGATGAGCAGTTCTTC. The encoded protein is CASSAEGLVDEQFF. The V call is TRBV9, the J call TRBJ2-1, with D maybe TRBD2 (5 bases). Trimming pared 3 bases from V and 8 bases from J, leaving 15 bases between. The CDR3 is 14 amino acids. The germline V gene has CDR1 SGDLS and CDR2 YYNGEE.

This chain uses TRBV7-8 with TRBJ1-2; D ambiguous. The CDR3 loop spans 16 amino acids. V was trimmed by 3 bases and J by 3 bases, leaving 17 bases between them. The germline gives CDR1 SGHVS, CDR2 FQNEAQ. The CDR3 protein is CASSFLGMREDYGYTF. As DNA, the CDR3 is TGTGCCAGCAGCTTTTTGGGGATGAGGGAGGACTATGGCTACACCTTC.

The rearrangement joins TRBV9 to TRBJ2-3; possible D gene TRBD1, 6 bases. Trimming took 0 bases from V and 3 from J, leaving 8 bases between them. The CDR3 extends over 14 amino acids. Germline CDR1 SGDLS, CDR2 YYNGEE. In DNA form, the CDR3 reads TGTGCCAGCAGCGTAGACCAGGGGACAGATACGCAGTATTTT. Protein product: CASSVDQGTDTQYF.